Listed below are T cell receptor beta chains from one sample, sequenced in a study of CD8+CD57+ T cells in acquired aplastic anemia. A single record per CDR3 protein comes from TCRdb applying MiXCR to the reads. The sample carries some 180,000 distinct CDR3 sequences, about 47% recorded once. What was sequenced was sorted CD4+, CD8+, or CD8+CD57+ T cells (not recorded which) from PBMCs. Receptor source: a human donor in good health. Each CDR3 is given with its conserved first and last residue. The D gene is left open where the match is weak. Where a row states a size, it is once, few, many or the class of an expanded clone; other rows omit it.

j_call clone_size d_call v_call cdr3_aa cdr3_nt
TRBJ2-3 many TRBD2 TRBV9 CASSVLAGLSTDTQYF TGTGCCAGCAGCGTCCTAGCGGGATTGAGCACAGATACGCAGTATTTT
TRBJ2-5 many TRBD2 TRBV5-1 CASSLGLAGGRQETQYF TGCGCCAGCAGCTTGGGGCTAGCGGGAGGGAGACAAGAGACCCAGTACTTC
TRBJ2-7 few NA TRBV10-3 CAISESSYEQYF TGTGCCATCAGTGAGTCTAGCTACGAGCAGTACTTC
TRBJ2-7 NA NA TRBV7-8 CASSSVPKRDEQYF TGTGCCAGCAGCTCGGTTCCCAAGAGGGACGAGCAGTACTTC
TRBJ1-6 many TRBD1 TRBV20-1 CSARIIGTGNSPLHF TGCAGTGCTAGAATTATCGGGACAGGCAATTCACCCCTCCACTTT
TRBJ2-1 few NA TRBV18 CASSPGQGGPYNEQFF TGTGCCAGCTCACCCGGACAGGGAGGGCCCTACAATGAGCAGTTCTTC
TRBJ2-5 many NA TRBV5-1 CASSSYTQETQYF TGCGCCAGCAGCTCGTACACCCAAGAGACCCAGTACTTC
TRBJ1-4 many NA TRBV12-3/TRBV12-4 CASSRHISEKLFF TGTGCCAGCAGCCGTCATATCAGTGAAAAACTGTTTTTT
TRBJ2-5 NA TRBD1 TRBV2 CASGTDRGIFETQYF TGTGCCAGCGGTACTGACAGGGGAATATTCGAGACCCAGTACTTC
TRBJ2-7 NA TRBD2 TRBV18 CASSRTSGSGDEQYF TGTGCCAGCTCACGGACTAGCGGGAGTGGCGACGAGCAGTACTTC
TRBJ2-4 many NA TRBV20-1 CSARTTVGGLAKNIQYF TGCAGTGCTAGAACGACGGTAGGGGGACTAGCCAAAAACATTCAGTACTTC
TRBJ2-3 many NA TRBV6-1 CASSNGQATDTQYF TGTGCCAGCAGTAACGGACAAGCGACAGATACGCAGTATTTT
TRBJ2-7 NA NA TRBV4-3 CASSQVLGRDSYEQYF TGCGCCAGCAGCCAAGTTCTGGGGCGGGACTCCTACGAGCAGTACTTC
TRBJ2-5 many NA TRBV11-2 CASSWGTTQETQYF TGTGCCAGCAGCTGGGGGACCACCCAAGAGACCCAGTACTTC
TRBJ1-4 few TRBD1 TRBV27 CASSPGTANEKLFF TGTGCCAGCAGTCCAGGGACAGCTAATGAAAAACTGTTTTTT
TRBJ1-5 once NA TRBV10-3 CATSRTDDQPQHF TGTGCCACTTCCCGGACGGATGATCAGCCCCAGCATTTT
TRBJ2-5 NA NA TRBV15 CATSRDLAAYGETQYF TGTGCCACCAGCAGAGATCTTGCGGCCTATGGGGAGACCCAGTACTTC
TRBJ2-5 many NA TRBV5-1 CASSLVGTPETQYF TGCGCCAGCAGCTTGGTGGGGACCCCAGAGACCCAGTACTTC
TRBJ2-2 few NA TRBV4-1 CASSPLGSGTGELFF TGCGCCAGCAGCCCCCTCGGGAGCGGCACCGGGGAGCTGTTTTTT
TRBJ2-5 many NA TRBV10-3 CAISESSQAQETQYF TGTGCCATCAGTGAGTCGAGTCAGGCCCAAGAGACCCAGTACTTC
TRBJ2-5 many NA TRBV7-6 CASSRAQGRRQETQYF TGTGCCAGCAGCCGGGCACAGGGGAGGCGGCAAGAGACCCAGTACTTC
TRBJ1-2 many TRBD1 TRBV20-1 CSAHASGDRGKPNYGYTF TGCAGTGCTCACGCCTCCGGGGACAGGGGGAAACCTAACTATGGCTACACCTTC
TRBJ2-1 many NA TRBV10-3 CAISDAVPTGYNEQFF TGTGCCATCAGTGATGCGGTCCCGACCGGGTACAATGAGCAGTTCTTC
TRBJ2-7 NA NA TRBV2 CASSEWDTSSYEQYF TGTGCCAGCAGTGAATGGGACACGAGCTCCTACGAGCAGTACTTC
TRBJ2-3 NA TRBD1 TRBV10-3 CAISFGTSRGLRTDTQYF TGTGCCATCAGTTTTGGGACATCGAGGGGGCTTCGCACAGATACGCAGTATTTT
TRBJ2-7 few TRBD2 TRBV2 CASNAERDSYEQYF TGTGCCAGCAACGCGGAGCGGGATTCCTACGAGCAGTACTTC
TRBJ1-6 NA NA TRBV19 CASNQQVYNSPLHF TGTGCCAGTAACCAACAGGTCTATAATTCACCCCTCCACTTT
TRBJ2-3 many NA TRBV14 CASSQGRATDTQYF TGTGCCAGCAGCCAAGGTCGAGCAACAGATACGCAGTATTTT
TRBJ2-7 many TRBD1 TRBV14 CASSLAGTGIYEQYF TGTGCCAGCAGCCTAGCCGGGACAGGGATCTACGAGCAGTACTTC
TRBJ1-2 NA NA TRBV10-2 CASSESSQGDYGYTF TGCGCCAGCAGTGAGTCGAGCCAGGGAGATTATGGCTACACCTTC
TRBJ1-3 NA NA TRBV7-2 CASTPTPGNTIYF TGTGCCAGCACCCCGACTCCTGGAAACACCATATATTTT
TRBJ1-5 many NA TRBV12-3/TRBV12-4 CASTSQGFNGQPQHF TGTGCCAGCACCTCTCAGGGGTTTAATGGTCAGCCCCAGCATTTT
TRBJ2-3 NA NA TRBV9 CASSVDNSGSTDTQYF TGTGCCAGCAGCGTAGATAATAGCGGAAGCACAGATACGCAGTATTTT
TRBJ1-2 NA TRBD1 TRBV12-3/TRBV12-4 CAGSLDRGRGSKQNYGYTF TGTGCCGGCAGTCTCGACAGGGGGCGCGGATCGAAGCAAAACTATGGCTACACCTTC
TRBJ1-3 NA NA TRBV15 CATSRDTIYF TGTGCCACCAGCAGAGACACCATATATTTT
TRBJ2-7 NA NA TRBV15 CATSRGAGYEQYF TGTGCCACCAGCAGAGGTGCTGGTTACGAGCAGTACTTC
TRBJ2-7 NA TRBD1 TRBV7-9 CASSLDRGYPGPQYF TGTGCCAGCAGCTTAGACAGGGGCTATCCGGGTCCCCAGTACTTC
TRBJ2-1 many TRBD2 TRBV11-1 CASSLGMGKSGKGSYNEQFF TGTGCCAGCAGCTTAGGTATGGGGAAGAGCGGGAAAGGCTCCTACAATGAGCAGTTCTTC
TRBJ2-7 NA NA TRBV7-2 CASSYMNGYEQYF TGTGCCAGCAGCTATATGAACGGCTACGAGCAGTACTTC
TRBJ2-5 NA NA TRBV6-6 CASSSEGGIETQYF TGTGCCAGCAGTTCAGAGGGGGGAATAGAGACCCAGTACTTC
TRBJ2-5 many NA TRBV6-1 CASSVRLETQYF TGTGCCAGCAGTGTCCGTCTAGAGACCCAGTACTTC
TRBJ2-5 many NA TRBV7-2 CASSFSPGVETQYF TGTGCCAGCAGCTTCTCTCCGGGGGTAGAGACCCAGTACTTC
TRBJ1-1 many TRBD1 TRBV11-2 CASSLGGRKGATEAFF TGTGCCAGCAGCTTAGGTGGACGTAAGGGGGCCACTGAAGCTTTCTTT
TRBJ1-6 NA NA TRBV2 CASSAQIGGNSPLHF TGTGCCAGCAGCGCCCAAATAGGAGGAAATTCACCCCTCCACTTT
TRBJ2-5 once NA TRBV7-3 CASSIDRGTQYF TGTGCCAGCAGTATCGACCGGGGGACCCAGTACTTC
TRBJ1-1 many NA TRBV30 CAWRGKGNTEAFF TGTGCCTGGAGAGGGAAGGGGAACACTGAAGCTTTCTTT
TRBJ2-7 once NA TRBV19 CASSPRDDEQYF TGTGCCAGTAGTCCTAGGGACGACGAGCAGTACTTC
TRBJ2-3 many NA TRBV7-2 CASSSRSDTQYF TGTGCCAGCAGCTCGAGATCAGATACGCAGTATTTT
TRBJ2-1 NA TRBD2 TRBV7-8 CASSFLSGGTLYNEQFF TGTGCCAGCAGCTTCCTTAGCGGGGGTACTCTCTACAATGAGCAGTTCTTC
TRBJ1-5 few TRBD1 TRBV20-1 CSAMDRPYSNQPQHF TGCAGTGCTATGGACAGGCCTTATAGCAATCAGCCCCAGCATTTT
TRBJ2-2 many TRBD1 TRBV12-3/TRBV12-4 CASRGGPGKNTGELFF TGTGCCAGCAGAGGGGGCCCTGGGAAGAACACCGGGGAGCTGTTTTTT
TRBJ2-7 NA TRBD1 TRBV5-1 CASSRGQVTYEQYF TGCGCCAGCAGCCGGGGACAGGTGACCTACGAGCAGTACTTC
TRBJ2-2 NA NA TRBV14 CASSQGQGGELFF TGTGCCAGCAGCCAAGGGCAAGGCGGGGAGCTGTTTTTT